The subject of this entry is one TCR beta chain. This specimen comes from a study of naive and memory T cell subsets. Stated treatment: skin biopsy from PPD injection site in Mantoux-positive individual. The library had UMIs added by 3' ligation of an oligonucleotide to TCR cDNA. The CDR3 is 15 residues long. Trimming removed 1 base at V and 4 bases at J, with 12 bases between. Per germline, CDR1 SGHAT and CDR2 FQNNGV. The SP2 primer and nested alpha and beta constant region primers amplified ligated cDNA in four rounds. TCRdb ran MiXCR on the UMI-ligation and nested PCR reads and lists one entry per CDR3 protein. The sample has tens of thousands of distinct CDR3 sequences; 5.5% to 7.5% are singletons.

This material consisted of skin, taken from a tuberculin skin test site. This TCR was recovered from an adult in good health. The chain uses TRBV11-2 and TRBJ2-3; TRBD1 might be the D (5 bases). The chain's CDR3 is CASSLAGPAADTQYF. CDR3 DNA sequence: TGTGCCAGCAGCTTAGCAGGGCCCGCCGCAGATACGCAGTATTTT.